Each of the 28 T cell receptor beta chains below was sequenced from the same sample in a study of quantifying T cell responses using KT2 cells. In the study overall: RNA was reverse transcribed with TCR alpha and beta constant-region primers.

The cDNA 3' end received a ligated oligonucleotide with a UMI. An equimolar mix of RC1.1 and RC1.2 primed the beta chain across TRBC1 and TRBC2. Via MiXCR, TCRdb re-called the UMI-ligation and nested PCR reads, giving one row per CDR3 protein. The sample gives around 56,000 distinct CDR3 sequences, roughly an eighth of which show up once; approximately 9.4% is in the top ten. The source material was PBMCs spiked with cells of the T cell clone KT2. The origin of the receptors is a human donor.

In this sample, this clonotype turned up a few times. This CDR3 is CASSFGTGSSYNEQFF. CDR3 in DNA: TGTGCCAGCAGCTTTGGTACAGGGAGCTCCTACAATGAGCAGTTCTTC. This sequence joins TRBV11-2 and TRBJ2-1; D might be TRBD1 (6 bases). V lost 3 bases to trimming and J lost 0 bases, with 12 bases between them. The CDR3 is 16 residues long. Germline V gives CDR1 SGHAT, CDR2 FQNNGV.

This clonotype has only a few counts. The chain uses TRBV10-2 and TRBJ1-3; a weak D match, TRBD1 (5 bases). V dropped 6 bases and J dropped 4 bases, with 16 bases sitting between them. CDR3 length: 15 residues. The germline V gene has CDR1 WSHSY and CDR2 SAAADI. CDR3 residues: CASSPTRGGGNTIYF. The CDR3 DNA follows: TGCGCCAGCAGCCCCACGAGGGGAGGAGGAAACACCATATATTTT.

This rearrangement joins TRBV12-3 or TRBV12-4 to TRBJ1-1; D gene ambiguous. Trimming shortened V by 5 bases and J by 4 bases, and 14 bases separated the two germline ends. The CDR3 runs 14 residues. The CDR3 DNA sequence: TGTGCCAGCAGTCTATCCTTGTTGAGCACTGAAGCTTTCTTT. It translates to CASSLSLLSTEAFF.

The gene calls are TRBV6-4 and TRBJ2-3; 7 bases match TRBD2. Trimming cost V 3 bases and J 3 bases; bases outside gene matches: 9. The V gene's germline CDR1 is MRHNA and CDR2 SNTAGT. CDR3 length: 16 amino acids. The CDR3 region has the DNA TGTGCCAGCAGTGATCAGGGCGGGGGATCAACAGATACGCAGTATTTT. It translates to CASSDQGGGSTDTQYF.

V gene TRBV12-3 or TRBV12-4 combines with J gene TRBJ1-1; no reliable D call. V lost 6 bases and J lost 4, with 9 bases in between. This CDR3 is built from 12 residues. CDR3 residues: CASSFFGTEAFF. In DNA, the CDR3 is TGTGCCAGCAGCTTTTTTGGCACTGAAGCTTTCTTT.

The rearrangement links TRBV6-6 to TRBJ2-7, with 9 bases fitting TRBD1. CDR3 length: 13 amino acids. Germline loops: CDR1 MNHNY, CDR2 SVGAGI (reference sequence). The ends lost 7 bases at V and 6 bases at J; junction bases unmatched: 7. CDR3 loop: CASKGGQGVEQYF. The CDR3 DNA sequence: TGTGCCAGCAAGGGGGGACAGGGAGTCGAGCAGTACTTC.

With regard to this clonotype: The junction does not match germline at one end; this may be a read error. The chain couples TRBV6-1 to TRBJ2-7; TRBD2 is a possible D gene (6 bases). The germline V gene has CDR1 MNHNS and CDR2 SASEGT. CDR3 length: 15 residues. The CDR3 sequence is CSSSEVSGSSYEQYF. The CDR3 DNA reads as TGTTCCAGCAGTGAAGTTAGCGGCAGCTCCTACGAGCAGTACTTC.

Concerning this clonotype itself: One end of the junction fails to match germline, which may point to a read error. In DNA form, the CDR3 reads TGTACCAGCTCCGCCCCGGACCGTTTGAGCGAGCAGTACTTC. Protein: CTSSAPDRLSEQYF. This chain links TRBV18 with TRBJ2-7; D ambiguous. The germline gives CDR1 KGHSH, CDR2 LQKENI. The length of the CDR3 is 14 residues.

This clonotype has more than one count but fewer than ten. CDR3 loop: CSARTRPAERIIQYF. CDR3 nucleotide sequence: TGCAGTGCTAGGACCCGCCCGGCAGAGAGGATCATTCAGTACTTC. This chain connects TRBV20-1 to TRBJ2-4; D not certain. The V end was cut by 3 bases, the J end by 9 bases, with 21 bases between. Germline loops: CDR1 DFQATT, CDR2 SNEGSKA (reference sequence). This CDR3 has 15 residues.

V usage is TRBV7-2 and J usage is TRBJ2-3; tentative D call: TRBD2 (5 bases). This CDR3 has 14 amino acids. Germline values: CDR1 SGHTA, CDR2 FQGNSA. The V end was cut by 3 bases, the J end by 3 bases, with 10 bases between. The CDR3 bases are TGTGCCAGCAGCTTGTCGCGGGCGACAGATACGCAGTATTTT. Translated: CASSLSRATDTQYF.

A note on this clonotype: A read error may be the cause here, since a much bigger clone is one base away. The J gene is TRBJ2-3, the V gene TRBV5-1, with D tentatively TRBD2 (5 bases). With 3 bases removed from V and 6 bases from J, the gap between germline ends came to 5 bases. Germline V CDR1 and CDR2: SGHRS, YFSETQ. This CDR3 has 11 residues. CDR3: CASSWEDTQYF. CDR3 DNA sequence: TGCGCCAGCAGCTGGGAGGATACGCAGTATTTT.

This chain joins TRBV20-1 and TRBJ2-7; 7 bases are a match to TRBD2. CDR1 is DFQATT and CDR2 is SNEGSKA in the germline V gene (reference sequence). The CDR3 loop spans 13 amino acids. DNA for the CDR3: TGCAGCGGATCCTCGGGGGGAATCAACGAGCAGTACTTC. Amino acid sequence: CSGSSGGINEQYF.

This clonotype appeared many times. The V call is TRBV24-1, the J call TRBJ2-2; 9 bases map to TRBD1. CDR3 length equals 15 residues. Per germline, CDR1 KGHDR and CDR2 SFDVKD. The V and J ends lost 4 bases and 4 bases, in that order; junction bases with no gene match: 3. The CDR3 nucleotides are TGTGCCACCAGTGAGGGGGACAGGGCCACCGGGGAGCTGTTTTTT. The encoded protein is CATSEGDRATGELFF.

The chain has TRBV18 and TRBJ1-6; D is undetermined. The CDR3 covers 12 residues. V lost 3 bases, J lost 10 bases, and 7 bases lay in between. Per the germline V gene, CDR1 is KGHSH and CDR2 is LQKENI. CDR3 in amino acids: CASSPAGSPLHF. The CDR3 DNA reads as TGTGCCAGCTCACCGGCCGGATCACCCCTCCACTTT.

The CDR3 region is CSAREGATGELFF. The CDR3 region has the DNA TGCAGTGCTAGGGAGGGAGCCACCGGGGAGCTGTTTTTT. The chain links TRBV20-1 to TRBJ2-2; D possibly corresponds to TRBD2 (6 bases). There are 13 residues in the CDR3. The germline V gene encodes CDR1 DFQATT and CDR2 SNEGSKA (reference sequence). V was trimmed by 3 bases and J by 4 bases, leaving 9 bases between them.

This chain connects TRBV4-1 to TRBJ2-7; TRBD2 aligns across 11 bases. CDR3 length: 14 residues. Losses at the gene ends were 5 bases for V and 6 bases for J; bases not matched to a gene: 6. CDR1 is MGHRA and CDR2 is YSYEKL in the germline V gene. As DNA, the CDR3 is TGCGCCAGCAGCTTAATAGCGGGGGGGGTCGAGCAGTACTTC. It encodes CASSLIAGGVEQYF.

CDR3 nucleotides: TGTGCCAGAGAACAGGGCTATGGCTACACCTTC. Translated: CAREQGYGYTF. This chain links TRBV2 with TRBJ1-2; tentatively, D is TRBD1 (6 bases). The CDR3 is 11 amino acids. Germline lookup yields CDR1 SNHLY and CDR2 FYNNEI. V shed 9 bases and J shed 4 bases, with 9 bases lying between them.

The rearrangement joins TRBV10-1 to TRBJ1-1; D is undetermined. From germline, CDR1 is WNHNN and CDR2 SYGVQD (reference sequence). CDR3 length equals 14 residues. Trimming left V 9 bases short and J 8 bases short, with 22 bases between. CDR3 amino acids: CASSNGRRTDEAFF. For the CDR3, the DNA is TGCGCCAGTAGTAATGGACGCCGGACGGACGAAGCTTTCTTT.

This clonotype was seen a few times. V and J are TRBV20-1 and TRBJ2-1, with TRBD2 identical over 13 bases. The V gene end was trimmed by 0 bases and the J gene end by 10 bases; junction bases not matched to a gene: 9. Germline lookup yields CDR1 DFQATT and CDR2 SNEGSKA (reference sequence). The CDR3 sequence is 16 residues long. DNA of the CDR3: TGCAGTGCTAGAGATCGAGGGGGACTAGCGGGGCTCGAGCAGTTCTTC. Translated: CSARDRGGLAGLEQFF.

This clonotype was seen a few times. The chain carries TRBV12-3 or TRBV12-4 and TRBJ1-4; no clear D gene. The CDR3 length is 13 residues. Trimming shortened V by 4 bases and J by 0 bases, and 3 bases separated the two germline ends. The CDR3 DNA sequence: TGTGCCAGCAGTTCGGCAACTAATGAAAAACTGTTTTTT. This codes for CASSSATNEKLFF.

The rearrangement uses TRBV7-2 and TRBJ2-7, with 10 bases aligning to TRBD2. Unmatched junction bases numbered 12, after V lost 2 bases and J lost 5 bases. The length of the CDR3 is 17 residues. In germline, CDR1 is SGHTA, CDR2 FQGNSA. Here the CDR3 DNA reads TGTGCCAGCAGCTTATCACTAGCGGGAAATGCTCGTAACGAGCAGTACTTC. Protein product: CASSLSLAGNARNEQYF.

The gene calls are TRBV5-1 and TRBJ2-2; D possibly corresponds to TRBD1 (6 bases). Trimming took off 0 bases at V and 4 bases at J, with 19 bases between the two ends. The V gene's germline CDR1 is SGHRS and CDR2 YFSETQ. The CDR3 contains 18 residues. The CDR3 loop reads CASSLARSTGLSTGELFF. The CDR3 DNA reads TGCGCCAGCAGCTTGGCCCGCTCTACAGGGTTGAGCACCGGGGAGCTGTTTTTT. Based on the CDR3 plus reference TRBV5-1 and TRBJ2-2, the full variable domain is KAGVTQTPRYLIKTRGQQVTLSCSPISGHRSVSWYQQTPGQGLQFLFEYFSETQRNKGNFPGRFSGRQFSNSRSEMNVSTLELGDSALYLCASSLARSTGLSTGELFFGEGSRLTVL.

This clonotype occurred many times. The V call is TRBV7-8, the J call TRBJ2-5, with D possibly being TRBD1 (6 bases). CDR1 is SGHVS and CDR2 is FQNEAQ in the germline V gene. This CDR3 region has 15 residues. The V gene lost 4 bases and the J gene lost 1 base, with 13 bases spanning the gap. CDR3 loop: CASSSSRQVQETQYF. The CDR3 bases are TGTGCCAGCAGCTCCTCAAGACAGGTCCAAGAGACCCAGTACTTC.

This clonotype was detected ten times or more. The V gene is TRBV12-3 or TRBV12-4, the J gene TRBJ2-3; 8 positions match TRBD1. The V gene end was trimmed by 5 bases and the J gene end by 3 bases; junction bases not matched to a gene: 10. The CDR3 extends over 16 amino acids. CDR3 protein: CASSPPAGGITDTQYF. The DNA of the CDR3 is TGTGCCAGCAGTCCCCCGGCAGGGGGCATAACAGATACGCAGTATTTT.

The chain employs TRBV14 and TRBJ1-6; a weak D match, TRBD1 (5 bases). V was pared by 4 bases and J by 11 bases, with 12 bases between. This CDR3 is built from 13 residues. Germline V gives CDR1 SGHDN, CDR2 FVKESK. The chain's CDR3 is CASSRGVGAPLHF. The DNA of the CDR3 is TGTGCCAGCAGCCGAGGAGTAGGGGCACCCCTCCACTTT. The variable domain in full, completed from reference TRBV14 and TRBJ1-6, reads EAGVTQFPSHSVIEKGQTVTLRCDPISGHDNLYWYRRVMGKEIKFLLHFVKESKQDESGMPNNRFLAERTGGTYSTLKVQPAELEDSGVYFCASSRGVGAPLHFGNGTRLTVT.

This clonotype was found many times. The rearrangement links TRBV19 to TRBJ2-7; perhaps TRBD1 as D (5 bases). The V end was cut by 3 bases, the J end by 3 bases, with 12 bases between. This CDR3 comprises 14 residues. Germline CDR1 reads LNHDA; CDR2 reads SQIVND (reference sequence). The CDR3 sequence is CASSIPDKYYEQYF. The CDR3 DNA is TGTGCCAGTAGTATCCCGGACAAATACTACGAGCAGTACTTC.

This clonotype was counted between two and nine times. V gene TRBV20-1 combines with J gene TRBJ1-5, with TRBD1 identical over 8 bases. There are 15 residues in the CDR3. Per the germline V gene, CDR1 is DFQATT and CDR2 is SNEGSKA (reference sequence). The J segment lost 5 bases and the V segment lost 1 base, leaving 7 bases of the junction unmatched. The CDR3 loop reads CSARVPGQVYQPQHF. The CDR3 DNA is TGCAGTGCTAGAGTTCCGGGACAGGTTTATCAGCCCCAGCATTTT.

The table lists this clonotype with a few counts. The chain joins TRBV7-2 to TRBJ2-1; the match to TRBD2 covers 10 bases. Germline CDR1 is SGHTA and CDR2 is FQGNSA. J was trimmed by 2 bases and V by 5 bases; bases with no gene match: 3. CDR3 length equals 15 residues. This CDR3 reads CASSPTSGTYNEQFF. CDR3 bases: TGTGCCAGCAGCCCTACTAGCGGGACCTACAATGAGCAGTTCTTC.